Listed here are 29 T cell receptor beta chains from one sample, sequenced in a study of CXCR3-negative and CXCR3-positive naive CD8 T cells. No antigens are known for them. General observations from the study: Higher TRB CDR3 hydrophobicity marked CXCR3-positive naive cells relative to CXCR3-negative naive cells.

Via 5' RACE with UMI labels, TRB cDNA libraries were prepared. TCRdb re-called the 5' RACE reads and gives one entry per CDR3 protein, without DNA. Its table records about 70,000 distinct CDR3 sequences. The sample comprised naive CXCR3+ CD8+ T cells from blood. Indicated subset: CD45RO-CCR7+CD27+CD95- naive CD8+ T cells expressing CXCR3 (TNR3+). Every receptor here comes from a human donor in good health. Some clones in this sample may be carry-over from other donors' samples.

The chain joins TRBV7-3 to TRBJ2-2; TCRdb designates TRBD1, a call that cannot be tested without DNA. The CDR3 runs 16 residues. CDR1 is SGHTA and CDR2 is FQGTGA in the germline V gene. The CDR3 reads CASSLGTGPVTGELFF.

V is TRBV28 and J is TRBJ1-1. Germline V lookup: CDR1 MDHEN, CDR2 SYDVKM. This CDR3 has 14 residues. CDR3 sequence reads: CASSLVPMNTEAFF.

V usage is TRBV12-3 or TRBV12-4 and J usage is TRBJ2-5. The CDR3 is 13 amino acids. CDR3 loop: CASSFFREETQYF.

The V gene is TRBV6-5, the J gene TRBJ2-7; the D call from TCRdb, TRBD1, cannot be confirmed without DNA. The CDR3 has 14 residues. Germline V gene lookup returns CDR1 MNHEY and CDR2 SVGAGI. The CDR3 here is CASSYSGSWEEQYF.

The rearrangement uses TRBV5-4 and TRBJ1-6; there is no DNA to check the TCRdb D call of TRBD1. The germline V gene encodes CDR1 SGHNT and CDR2 YYREEE (reference sequence). The CDR3 is 16 residues long. CDR3 loop: CASSSGPPSYNSPLHF.

The V call is TRBV7-8, the J call TRBJ2-4; TCRdb proposes TRBD1, but this gene call is untestable without DNA. Germline CDR1 is SGHVS and CDR2 is FQNEAQ. This CDR3 spans 14 amino acids. The chain's CDR3 is CASRGRQLENIQYF.

This sequence joins TRBV7-2 and TRBJ2-7; lacking DNA, the TRBD1 call made by TCRdb goes unchecked. The CDR3 consists of 16 residues. Germline lookup yields CDR1 SGHTA and CDR2 FQGNSA. CDR3 in amino acids: CASSIAVGTGTYEQYF.

The chain uses TRBV7-3 and TRBJ2-1; TCRdb outputs TRBD1, but without DNA this stays unchecked. Germline V CDR1 and CDR2: SGHTA, FQGTGA. CDR3 length equals 16 residues. The CDR3: CASSLRGRGPYNEQFF. The full variable domain, with the rest looked up from reference TRBV7-3 and TRBJ2-1, is GAGVSQTPSNKVTEKGKYVELRCDPISGHTALYWYRQSLGQGPEFLIYFQGTGAADDSGLPNDRFFAVRPEGSVSTLKIQRTERGDSAVYLCASSLRGRGPYNEQFFGPGTRLTVL.

The chain uses TRBV20-1 and TRBJ2-5; TCRdb's D call, TRBD1, is unchecked because there is no DNA. The CDR3 spans 16 residues. The V gene's germline CDR1 is DFQATT and CDR2 SNEGSKA (reference sequence). The CDR3: CSARDPQGVRQETQYF.

This sequence joins TRBV10-3 and TRBJ1-5; TCRdb names TRBD1, which stays unverified in the absence of DNA. The V gene's germline CDR1 is ENHRY and CDR2 SYGVKD. This CDR3 is 16 amino acids long. CDR3 sequence reads: CAISESGRDSNQPQHF.

The V call is TRBV7-2, the J call TRBJ2-7. The CDR3 loop spans 14 amino acids. Germline V lookup: CDR1 SGHTA, CDR2 FQGNSA. The chain's CDR3 is CASSGLRDSYEQYF.

The rearrangement uses TRBV28 and TRBJ2-1. This CDR3 contains 14 residues. The V gene's germline CDR1 is MDHEN and CDR2 SYDVKM. CDR3 loop: CASRDVSSYNEQFF.

The chain couples TRBV12-3 or TRBV12-4 to TRBJ2-7; the TCRdb D gene call, TRBD1, has no DNA to confirm it. This CDR3 spans 14 amino acids. The CDR3 here is CASSYYRDRAEQYF.

The rearrangement links TRBV7-8 to TRBJ1-2; TCRdb picks TRBD1, but there is no DNA to check that call. CDR3 length: 16 residues. Germline V gene sequence: CDR1 SGHVS, CDR2 FQNEAQ. Here the CDR3 reads CASSLPPGQENYGYTF.

The V gene is TRBV20-1, the J gene TRBJ2-7; TCRdb reports TRBD2, a call that lacks DNA to check it against. Germline values: CDR1 DFQATT, CDR2 SNEGSKA (reference sequence). The CDR3 is made up of 15 amino acids. The CDR3 loop is CSAKMGLAGSYEQYF.

CDR3 protein: CASSNGLLAYNEQFF. The rearrangement uses TRBV7-3 and TRBJ2-1. The V gene's germline CDR1 is SGHTA and CDR2 FQGTGA. The CDR3 length is 15 residues.

CDR3 in amino acids: CSARDTGPDTQYF. The rearrangement links TRBV20-1 to TRBJ2-3; without DNA, the TCRdb call of TRBD1 cannot be checked. The CDR3 has 13 amino acids. Germline V gene data show CDR1 as DFQATT and CDR2 as SNEGSKA (reference sequence).

The CDR3 here is CSVEWGADNEQFF. The chain recombines TRBV29-1 with TRBJ2-1; the TCRdb D gene call, TRBD2, has no DNA to confirm it. This CDR3 has 13 amino acids. The germline CDR1 and CDR2 sequences are SQVTM and ANQGSEA.

This chain connects TRBV21-1 to TRBJ2-3. TRBV21-1 is reported as a pseudogene. CDR3 length: 14 residues. CDR3 loop: CASSKVGSSDTQYF.

The CDR3 sequence: CASSQTFWDRGGENIQYF. This chain links TRBV7-2 with TRBJ2-4; the TCRdb call, TRBD1, lacks DNA for checking. CDR3 length: 18 amino acids. Germline V gene sequence: CDR1 SGHTA, CDR2 FQGNSA. Looking up the rest from reference TRBV7-2 and TRBJ2-4 gives the full variable domain: GAGVSQSPSNKVTEKGKDVELRCDPISGHTALYWYRQSLGQGLEFLIYFQGNSAPDKSGLPSDRFSAERTGGSVSTLTIQRTQQEDSAVYLCASSQTFWDRGGENIQYFGAGTRLSVL.

The V call is TRBV6-5, the J call TRBJ1-4. CDR3 length: 15 amino acids. The germline V gene encodes CDR1 MNHEY and CDR2 SVGAGI. Here the CDR3 reads CASSHVSSTNEKLFF.

The genes are TRBV6-2 or TRBV6-3 and TRBJ2-7; TCRdb indicates TRBD1, and absent DNA this call remains unverified. The CDR3 spans 13 residues. In germline, CDR1 is MNHEY, CDR2 SVGEGT. The CDR3 protein is CASSYSDSYEQYF.

V is TRBV4-1 and J is TRBJ2-7; TCRdb designates TRBD1, a call that cannot be tested without DNA. CDR3 length equals 15 residues. Germline V gives CDR1 MGHRA, CDR2 YSYEKL. The CDR3 reads CASSQTVQGNYEQYF.

V and J are TRBV2 and TRBJ2-1; TCRdb designates TRBD1, a call that cannot be tested without DNA. Germline-derived CDR1 and CDR2 are SNHLY and FYNNEI. The CDR3 contains 13 residues. The chain's CDR3 is CASSLGTEGEQFF.

V is TRBV7-2 and J is TRBJ2-1. The germline V gene encodes CDR1 SGHTA and CDR2 FQGNSA. The CDR3 loop spans 19 amino acids. CDR3 residues: CASTLRAGSIDWAGNEQFF.

The chain recombines TRBV12-3 or TRBV12-4 with TRBJ2-3; absent DNA, TCRdb's TRBD1 call cannot be checked. There are 14 residues in the CDR3. CDR3 loop: CASSPLSRTDTQYF.

The V call is TRBV11-2, the J call TRBJ2-5; TCRdb names TRBD2, which stays unverified in the absence of DNA. The CDR3 sequence is 16 residues long. Germline-derived CDR1 and CDR2 are SGHAT and FQNNGV. Here the CDR3 reads CASSLGGGGAQETQYF.

The chain links TRBV20-1 to TRBJ1-6; TCRdb calls TRBD1, which cannot be checked without DNA. This CDR3 spans 17 amino acids. Looked up from germline, CDR1 is DFQATT and CDR2 is SNEGSKA (reference sequence). The CDR3 is CSARGGAQGTDNSPLHF.

The CDR3 is CAIAGAGGANVLTF. V usage is TRBV10-3 and J usage is TRBJ2-6; there is no DNA to check the TCRdb D call of TRBD1. Germline assignment: CDR1 ENHRY and CDR2 SYGVKD. This CDR3 spans 14 amino acids.